These 24 T cell receptor beta chains originate from one sample sequenced in a study of neoadjuvant nivolumab and ipilimumab in lung cancer. Libraries were prepared by immunoSEQ multiplex PCR; TCRdb keeps only in-frame clonotypes and omits some of them. The profile shows tens of thousands of clones, 90% of them singletons. The sample here was peripheral blood, taken after neoadjuvant nivolumab, alone or with ipilimumab, at or shortly before surgery. These receptors all stem from an adult with non-small cell lung cancer.

The CDR3 region has the DNA TGTGCCAGCACTCCTACTCGCTCGGAAGCAGGTGAAGCTTTCTTT. Its translation is CASTPTRSEAGEAFF. This rearrangement joins TRBV6-6 to TRBJ1-1; D unclear. CDR3 length equals 15 residues. Trimming removed 7 bases at V and 7 bases at J, with 22 bases between. In germline, CDR1 is MNHNY, CDR2 SVGAGI (reference sequence).

The chain combines TRBV11-2 with TRBJ2-1; TRBD1 agrees at 10 bases. Losses at the gene ends were 3 bases for V and 3 bases for J; bases not matched to a gene: 2. This CDR3 contains 15 residues. The germline gives CDR1 SGHAT, CDR2 FQNNGV. The DNA for the CDR3 is TGTGCCAGCAGCTTCGGGACAGGGGTCTACAATGAGCAGTTCTTC. Amino acid sequence: CASSFGTGVYNEQFF.

This clone was counted a single time. CDR3 nucleotide sequence: TGCGCCAGCAGCCAAGGAGCCCCAGGGGAGAGGGTTGGAATGAACACTGAAGCTTTCTTT. This codes for CASSQGAPGERVGMNTEAFF. The chain is built from TRBV4-3 and TRBJ1-1; possibly TRBD1 for D (6 bases). The CDR3 covers 20 residues. Per germline, CDR1 LGHNA and CDR2 YSLEER. V gave up 1 base and J gave up 0 bases, with 24 bases separating them.

This clone showed up just a few times. Other DNA sequences of this sample code for an identical CDR3. The rearrangement uses TRBV6-1 and TRBJ2-5; the match to TRBD1 covers 8 bases. V lost 2 bases to trimming and J lost 2 bases; unmatched junction nucleotides: 1. The length of the CDR3 is 14 residues. Germline CDR1 MNHNS, CDR2 SASEGT. In DNA, the CDR3 is TGTGCCAGCAGTGAAACAGGGGGGCAAGAGACCCAGTACTTC. Amino acid sequence: CASSETGGQETQYF.

The count of this clone is one. This chain connects TRBV28 to TRBJ1-1, with 8 nucleotides matching TRBD1. Trimming cost V 5 bases and J 4 bases; bases outside gene matches: 6. Per germline, CDR1 MDHEN and CDR2 SYDVKM. The CDR3 is made up of 14 amino acids. The CDR3 DNA follows: TGTGCCAGCAGTCCGGCACAGGGGGGCACTGAAGCTTTCTTT. This translates into CASSPAQGGTEAFF.

Only one count was recorded for this clone. CDR3 loop: CATSRHQGTLHF. The CDR3 DNA reads as TGTGCCACCAGCAGACACCAGGGAACCCTCCACTTT. V is TRBV15 and J is TRBJ1-6; TRBD1 might be the D (5 bases). Trimming took 2 bases from V and 14 from J, leaving 10 bases between them. CDR3 length: 12 residues. In germline, CDR1 is LNHNV, CDR2 YYDKDF (reference sequence).

The chain is built from TRBV5-1 and TRBJ1-1; 7 bases are a match to TRBD1. Germline V gene data show CDR1 as SGHRS and CDR2 as YFSETQ. This CDR3 is 14 amino acids long. Trimming cost V 4 bases and J 4 bases; bases outside gene matches: 7. CDR3 protein: CASSLTGAGTEAFF. DNA for the CDR3: TGCGCCAGCAGCCTTACAGGGGCCGGCACTGAAGCTTTCTTT.

The J gene is TRBJ2-2, the V gene TRBV27; no firm D call. V shed 2 bases and J shed 0 bases, with 7 bases lying between them. There are 15 residues in the CDR3. CDR1 is MNHEY, CDR2 SMNVEV, per germline (reference sequence). The CDR3 sequence: CASSLRASNTGELFF. The CDR3 DNA reads as TGTGCCAGCAGTTTAAGGGCTTCGAACACCGGGGAGCTGTTTTTT.

The chain joins TRBV5-1 to TRBJ1-3; a weak D match, TRBD1 (6 bases). Germline CDR1 and CDR2: SGHRS and YFSETQ. V gave up 4 bases and J gave up 4 bases, with 18 bases separating them. This CDR3 spans 16 amino acids. The CDR3 DNA sequence: TGCGCCAGCAGCCCGGACAGCCGCGGGCACGGAAACACCATATATTTT. Its translation is CASSPDSRGHGNTIYF.

The rearrangement joins TRBV19 to TRBJ2-7, with a possible D match to TRBD2 (6 bases). The CDR3 spans 13 residues. Germline V gene lookup returns CDR1 LNHDA and CDR2 SQIVND (reference sequence). V was cut by 5 bases and J by 0 bases, with 8 bases left in between. The CDR3 spells CASSFGSSYEQYF. The CDR3 region has the DNA TGTGCCAGTAGTTTCGGGAGCTCCTACGAGCAGTACTTC. The full variable domain, rest sourced from reference TRBV19 and TRBJ2-7, is DGGITQSPKYLFRKEGQNVTLSCEQNLNHDAMYWYRQDPGQGLRLIYYSQIVNDFQKGDIAEGYSVSREKKESFPLTVTSAQKNPTAFYLCASSFGSSYEQYFGPGTRLTVT.

V is TRBV15 and J is TRBJ1-6; D unresolved. Germline loops: CDR1 LNHNV, CDR2 YYDKDF (reference sequence). Trimming took 4 bases from V and 8 from J, leaving 24 bases between them. The CDR3 contains 18 residues. Here the CDR3 reads CATSTPRQVKLMHSPLHF. CDR3 bases: TGTGCCACCAGCACCCCACGGCAGGTGAAACTTATGCATTCACCCCTCCACTTT.

This chain connects TRBV7-8 to TRBJ2-5; D not certain. Germline V gives CDR1 SGHVS, CDR2 FQNEAQ. V was clipped by 3 bases and J by 9 bases, with 11 bases between them. This CDR3 has 12 residues. The CDR3 bases are TGTGCCAGCAGCTTCACCCAGGAGTCCCAGTACTTC. This codes for CASSFTQESQYF.

The table lists this clone with a count of one. The genes are TRBV7-9 and TRBJ1-1; D is uncertain. The CDR3 is made up of 13 amino acids. V lost 6 bases, J lost 10 bases, and 18 bases lay in between. The germline V gene has CDR1 SEHNR and CDR2 FQNEAQ (reference sequence). Written as DNA, the CDR3 is TGTGCCAGCAGGGCAATTAAAGGACGCCCAGCTTTCTTT. Amino acids: CASRAIKGRPAFF.

The J gene is TRBJ1-5, the V gene TRBV19, with unresolved D. In germline, CDR1 is LNHDA, CDR2 SQIVND (reference sequence). The CDR3 length is 14 residues. Deletions cut 9 bases from V and 9 bases from J, with 21 bases between. This chain's CDR3 is CASGARENPRPQHF. CDR3 coding DNA: TGTGCCAGCGGAGCCCGGGAGAACCCCCGGCCCCAGCATTTT.

This clone was recorded only once. The chain has TRBV19 and TRBJ1-1; D may be TRBD1 (5 bases). Trimming took 0 bases from V and 2 from J, leaving 13 bases between them. Germline values: CDR1 LNHDA, CDR2 SQIVND (reference sequence). This CDR3 has 16 amino acids. CDR3 DNA: TGTGCCAGTAGTATAGAGGGCAGGGTTCAAAACACTGAAGCTTTCTTT. It specifies CASSIEGRVQNTEAFF.

The CDR3 sequence: CASSRGTNTEAFF. The CDR3 nucleotides are TGTGCCAGCAGCCGCGGGACGAACACTGAAGCTTTCTTT. V usage is TRBV6-5 and J usage is TRBJ1-1; D is perhaps TRBD1 (5 bases). CDR1 is MNHEY, CDR2 SVGAGI, per germline. V was trimmed by 6 bases and J by 1 base, leaving 9 bases between them. CDR3 length equals 13 residues.

The J gene is TRBJ1-4, the V gene TRBV5-1, with D perhaps TRBD1 (5 bases). CDR1 and CDR2 from the germline V gene are SGHRS and YFSETQ. V was clipped by 3 bases and J by 4 bases, with 10 bases between them. CDR3 length equals 14 residues. CDR3 in amino acids: CASSYRDGNEKLFF. As DNA, the CDR3 is TGCGCCAGCAGCTACCGGGACGGTAATGAAAAACTGTTTTTT. The whole variable domain, remainder taken from reference TRBV5-1 and TRBJ1-4, is KAGVTQTPRYLIKTRGQQVTLSCSPISGHRSVSWYQQTPGQGLQFLFEYFSETQRNKGNFPGRFSGRQFSNSRSEMNVSTLELGDSALYLCASSYRDGNEKLFFGSGTQLSVL.

V is TRBV4-1 and J is TRBJ2-7, with 7 bases lining up with TRBD1. The CDR3 runs to 14 residues. V was pared by 1 base and J by 3 bases, with 3 bases of the junction left unmatched. The germline gives CDR1 MGHRA, CDR2 YSYEKL. The DNA of the CDR3 is TGCGCCAGCAGCCAAGGACAGGGATTCTACGAGCAGTACTTC. Translated: CASSQGQGFYEQYF.

The chain recombines TRBV5-1 with TRBJ2-5; no firm D call. The CDR3 length is 14 residues. With 2 bases removed from V and 2 bases from J, the gap between germline ends came to 10 bases. Germline V gene sequence: CDR1 SGHRS, CDR2 YFSETQ. The CDR3 spells CASSFGEFQETQYF. CDR3 DNA: TGCGCCAGCAGCTTCGGAGAATTTCAAGAGACCCAGTACTTC.

V is TRBV5-1 and J is TRBJ2-7; 7 nucleotides line up with TRBD2. Germline CDR1 SGHRS, CDR2 YFSETQ. The V segment lost 0 bases and the J segment 1 base; nucleotides outside the gene matches: 7. The CDR3 covers 16 residues. The CDR3 DNA follows: TGCGCCAGCAGCTTGGACGGGGGGAGGTATTCCTACGAGCAGTACTTC. This gives the protein CASSLDGGRYSYEQYF.

V gene TRBV5-4 combines with J gene TRBJ2-1; 8 positions match TRBD2. V was clipped by 6 bases and J by 1 base; unmatched bases: 9. The CDR3 covers 16 residues. The germline gives CDR1 SGHNT, CDR2 YYREEE (reference sequence). CDR3 loop: CASTLSGGGSYNEQFF. For the CDR3, the DNA is TGTGCCAGCACCCTGAGCGGCGGGGGGTCCTACAATGAGCAGTTCTTC.

The rearrangement joins TRBV11-2 to TRBJ2-4; possibly TRBD2 for D (6 bases). Trimming took 0 bases from V and 8 from J, leaving 8 bases between them. Looked up from germline, CDR1 is SGHAT and CDR2 is FQNNGV. The CDR3 has 13 amino acids. The CDR3 sequence is CASSLDQRDIQYF. CDR3 bases: TGTGCCAGCAGCTTAGACCAGCGGGACATTCAGTACTTC.

For the CDR3, the DNA is TGTGCCAGCAGCTTAGTGGTGACCATGAACACTGAAGCTTTCTTT. This translates into CASSLVVTMNTEAFF. The chain carries TRBV7-8 and TRBJ1-1; no clear D. V lost 1 base, J lost 0 bases, and 9 bases lay in between. CDR1 and CDR2 (germline): SGHVS, FQNEAQ. This CDR3 region has 15 residues. The complete variable domain, with remaining parts taken from reference TRBV7-8 and TRBJ1-1, reads GAGVSQSPRYKVAKRGQDVALRCDPISGHVSLFWYQQALGQGPEFLTYFQNEAQLDKSGLPSDRFFAERPEGSVSTLKIQRTQQEDSAVYLCASSLVVTMNTEAFFGQGTRLTVV.

V usage is TRBV7-9 and J usage is TRBJ2-5; no firm D call. The V and J ends lost 1 base and 0 bases respectively, with 9 bases between them. CDR3 length: 15 residues. The germline V gene encodes CDR1 SEHNR and CDR2 FQNEAQ (reference sequence). CDR3 in amino acids: CASSLGVTYQETQYF. The CDR3 coding sequence is TGTGCCAGCAGCTTAGGAGTAACCTACCAAGAGACCCAGTACTTC.